The following is a T cell receptor (beta chain) sequence with its context. The antigen is not known. At the DNA level, this CDR3 is encoded by other sequences in the same sample as well. Repertoires were generated with immunoSEQ multiplex PCR, while TCRdb's copy carries only in-frame clones and drops some. The sample includes fewer than 200,000 clones, just under 90% of them seen just once. The data derive from a study of T cell responses to AZD1222 COVID-19 vaccine. Study conclusions and caveats: After two AZD1222 doses, spike-specific TCR breadth and depth rose versus day 0. Across the whole spike, CD4 TCRs peaked at regions 160-218 and 743-854. Baseline seropositives among AZD1222 recipients totaled only 5 to 7. Reports indicate that nearly half of spike-specific TCRs are directed at unmutated variant regions.

The V gene lost 1 base and the J gene lost 7 bases, with 4 bases spanning the gap. The CDR3 totals 11 residues. Sequencing used peripheral blood, obtained 28 days after the second dose of the MenACWY control vaccine. This rearrangement joins TRBV12-3 or TRBV12-4 to TRBJ1-2; no reliable D call. The origin of this receptor is an adult who received the MenACWY meningococcal vaccine as a control. The CDR3 reads CASSLGGGYTF. In DNA form, the CDR3 reads TGTGCCAGCAGTTTAGGGGGTGGCTACACCTTC.